This T cell receptor beta chain comes out of a study of blood T cells in healthy people across ages. Study conclusions and caveats: Strongly correlated with naive T cell percentage was TCR beta diversity. Possibly, changes in expanded clonotypes were confounded because donor CMV status was unknown.

For this clonotype: What it binds is unknown.

Combining a sample-barcoded 5' primer with a J-beta primer mix, a second PCR ran for roughly 7 to 11 cycles. TCRdb reprocessed the 5' RACE reads with MiXCR, giving one entry per CDR3 protein. The sample holds 1,800,000 or so distinct CDR3 sequences, roughly two fifths seen once. In germline, CDR1 is LGHNA, CDR2 YSLEER. V gave up 0 bases and J gave up 5 bases, with 17 bases separating them. The CDR3 extends over 17 amino acids. Peripheral blood was drawn, about 10 milliliters per donor. Isolating PBMCs gave at least 7 million of these cells per sample. The chain combines TRBV4-3 with TRBJ1-5; no reliable D call. The receptor was derived from a human donor in good health. What was sequenced was blood. The CDR3 here is CASSQDWGGRPDQPQHF. The CDR3 DNA follows: TGCGCCAGCAGCCAAGATTGGGGAGGACGGCCCGATCAGCCCCAGCATTTT.